The 27 T cell receptor beta chains reported below all come from one sample, sequenced in a study of T cell responses to AZD1222 COVID-19 vaccine. The protocol was immunoSEQ multiplex PCR, while the TCRdb copy is restricted to in-frame clones and leaves out a portion. The sample consists of about 86,000 clones, 70% to 90% of them appearing once. This material consisted of peripheral blood, taken on day 0 of AZD1222 vaccination. Source of these receptors: an adult in good health.

The chain uses TRBV25-1 and TRBJ1-1; D unresolved. From germline, CDR1 is MGHDK and CDR2 SYGVNS. This CDR3 comprises 13 residues. With 7 bases removed from V and 1 base from J, the gap between germline ends came to 10 bases. For the CDR3, the DNA is TGTGCCAGCAAAATAGGGAAGAACACTGAAGCTTTCTTT. It translates to CASKIGKNTEAFF.

The chain is built from TRBV6-5 and TRBJ2-3; no clear D. The germline CDR1 and CDR2 sequences are MNHEY and SVGAGI. Deletions cut 7 bases from V and 3 bases from J, with 5 bases between. This CDR3 is 11 amino acids long. For the CDR3, the DNA is TGTGCCAGCATGGGGACAGATACGCAGTATTTT. Translation: CASMGTDTQYF.

The rearrangement joins TRBV15 to TRBJ1-2; 11 nucleotides line up with TRBD1. The CDR3 loop spans 16 amino acids. The V segment lost 8 bases and the J segment 0 bases; nucleotides outside the gene matches: 8. Germline assignment: CDR1 LNHNV and CDR2 YYDKDF (reference sequence). Here the CDR3 DNA reads TGTGCCACCCAAGGACAGGGGGCAGGGGCTAACTATGGCTACACCTTC. Translation: CATQGQGAGANYGYTF.

In DNA form, the CDR3 reads TGTGCCAGCAGCTGGGGTCTTAGAAGCTCCTATAATTCACCCCTCCACTTT. Protein product: CASSWGLRSSYNSPLHF. V and J are TRBV9 and TRBJ1-6; D unresolved. CDR1 SGDLS and CDR2 YYNGEE come from the germline V gene. V was trimmed by 4 bases and J by 0 bases, leaving 14 bases between them. The CDR3 runs 17 residues.

The chain has TRBV5-1 and TRBJ2-7; 7 nucleotides match TRBD1. Germline-derived CDR1 and CDR2 are SGHRS and YFSETQ. The junction had 18 bases not matched to a gene; V was cut back by 2 bases and J by 1 base. The CDR3 runs 19 residues. The CDR3, as DNA: TGCGCCAGCAGCTTAAGGGGGCCGTCGGCCTTCGAGACTTCCTACGAGCAGTACTTC. Protein product: CASSLRGPSAFETSYEQYF.

The chain uses TRBV7-9 and TRBJ1-3; 8 nucleotides align to TRBD1. There are 17 residues in the CDR3. CDR1 and CDR2 from the germline V gene are SEHNR and FQNEAQ (reference sequence). Germline trimming cut 0 bases from V and 3 bases from J; bases unmatched to any gene: 7. The DNA for the CDR3 is TGTGCCAGCAGCTTAGCTGGACAGGGAAACTTTGGAAACACCATATATTTT. Its translation is CASSLAGQGNFGNTIYF.

This chain uses TRBV5-5 with TRBJ2-5, with 8 nucleotides matching TRBD2. The germline V gene encodes CDR1 SGHKS and CDR2 YYEKEE (reference sequence). The CDR3 is made up of 16 amino acids. J was trimmed by 3 bases and V by 2 bases; bases with no gene match: 9. In DNA, the CDR3 is TGTGCCAGCAGCTTCCCCGCCCAACTAGCGGAAGAGACCCAGTACTTC. This codes for CASSFPAQLAEETQYF.

The rearrangement uses TRBV7-9 and TRBJ1-1, with D hard to call. CDR3 length: 14 amino acids. V gave up 0 bases and J gave up 1 base, with 6 bases separating them. Per germline, CDR1 SEHNR and CDR2 FQNEAQ (reference sequence). CDR3: CASSLAPENTEAFF. DNA of the CDR3: TGTGCCAGCAGCTTAGCCCCGGAGAACACTGAAGCTTTCTTT.

The chain carries TRBV18 and TRBJ2-1; 12 bases map to TRBD2. Trimming removed 3 bases from V and 4 bases from J; junction bases left unmatched: 1. This CDR3 is built from 15 residues. Germline CDR1 KGHSH, CDR2 LQKENI. The DNA of the CDR3 is TGTGCCAGCTCACCCGGGACTAGCGGGTACAATGAGCAGTTCTTC. This gives the protein CASSPGTSGYNEQFF.

By share, this clone counts as medium-sized. The genes are TRBV6-4 and TRBJ2-3, with D possibly matching TRBD1 (6 bases). Trimming removed 3 bases at V and 2 bases at J, with 9 bases between. The germline V gene encodes CDR1 MRHNA and CDR2 SNTAGT. The CDR3 is 14 amino acids. Here the CDR3 reads CASSEGAFTDTQYF. The CDR3 nucleotides read TGTGCCAGCAGTGAGGGGGCCTTCACAGATACGCAGTATTTT.

This sequence joins TRBV9 and TRBJ2-3; D call uncertain. CDR1 is SGDLS and CDR2 is YYNGEE in the germline V gene. The CDR3 is made up of 14 amino acids. V lost 3 bases to trimming and J lost 2 bases, with 10 bases between them. CDR3: CASSAGALTDTQYF. DNA for the CDR3: TGTGCCAGCAGCGCCGGAGCCCTCACAGATACGCAGTATTTT.

This chain joins TRBV5-1 and TRBJ1-1; 9 nucleotides agree with TRBD1. This CDR3 spans 17 amino acids. J lost 0 bases, V lost 0 bases, and 6 bases had no gene match. Germline CDR1 SGHRS, CDR2 YFSETQ. In DNA form, the CDR3 reads TGCGCCAGCAGCTTGGAGGGACAGGGTAGTGTGAACACTGAAGCTTTCTTT. Amino acids: CASSLEGQGSVNTEAFF.

V usage is TRBV5-1 and J usage is TRBJ2-1; the match to TRBD1 covers 7 bases. This CDR3 contains 16 residues. Germline lookup yields CDR1 SGHRS and CDR2 YFSETQ. V gave up 5 bases and J gave up 4 bases; unmatched junction bases: 12. The CDR3: CASSPIRDRYYNEQFF. CDR3 coding DNA: TGCGCCAGCAGTCCAATCCGGGACAGATATTACAATGAGCAGTTCTTC. Together with reference TRBV5-1 and TRBJ2-1, the CDR3 gives the full variable domain: KAGVTQTPRYLIKTRGQQVTLSCSPISGHRSVSWYQQTPGQGLQFLFEYFSETQRNKGNFPGRFSGRQFSNSRSEMNVSTLELGDSALYLCASSPIRDRYYNEQFFGPGTRLTVL.

The genes are TRBV7-9 and TRBJ1-1; the D is unclear. Per germline, CDR1 SEHNR and CDR2 FQNEAQ (reference sequence). The V and J ends lost 5 bases and 1 base respectively, with 8 bases between them. This CDR3 has 13 amino acids. The CDR3 region is CASSGYRNTEAFF. CDR3 in DNA: TGTGCCAGCAGCGGATACAGGAACACTGAAGCTTTCTTT.

The chain carries TRBV5-4 and TRBJ2-1; D is undetermined. Trimming shortened V by 0 bases and J by 5 bases, and 9 bases separated the two germline ends. Germline-derived CDR1 and CDR2 are SGHNT and YYREEE (reference sequence). The CDR3 spans 14 residues. The CDR3 is CASSLERPDNEQFF. The DNA for the CDR3 is TGTGCCAGCAGCTTGGAACGGCCCGACAATGAGCAGTTCTTC.

This chain uses TRBV11-2 with TRBJ2-5; D gene unclear. The CDR3 loop spans 13 amino acids. V was trimmed by 1 base and J by 4 bases, leaving 7 bases between them. In germline, CDR1 is SGHAT, CDR2 FQNNGV. For the CDR3, the DNA is TGTGCCAGCAGCTTAGCACCGGGAGAGACCCAGTACTTC. Its translation: CASSLAPGETQYF. Based on the CDR3 plus reference TRBV11-2 and TRBJ2-5, the full variable domain is EAGVAQSPRYKIIEKRQSVAFWCNPISGHATLYWYQQILGQGPKLLIQFQNNGVVDDSQLPKDRFSAERLKGVDSTLKIQPAKLEDSAVYLCASSLAPGETQYFGPGTRLLVL.

This clone has only one observation. Written as DNA, the CDR3 is TGTGCCAGTAGTATAGGGGGACTGGGCACCGGGGAGCTGTTTTTT. Protein product: CASSIGGLGTGELFF. The V call is TRBV19, the J call TRBJ2-2, with a possible D match to TRBD2 (6 bases). Trimming removed 1 base from V and 4 bases from J, with 10 bases in between. The CDR3 is 15 residues long. Germline V gene data show CDR1 as LNHDA and CDR2 as SQIVND (reference sequence).

The chain couples TRBV4-2 to TRBJ1-5, with a possible D match to TRBD1 (5 bases). V shed 4 bases and J shed 2 bases, with 15 bases lying between them. Germline V gene data show CDR1 as LGHNA and CDR2 as YNFKEQ. CDR3 length: 16 residues. This chain's CDR3 is CASSREAGDGNQPQHF. In DNA form, the CDR3 reads TGTGCCAGCAGCCGTGAGGCGGGGGACGGCAATCAGCCCCAGCATTTT.

The gene calls are TRBV30 and TRBJ2-3; 8 positions match TRBD2. Germline lookup yields CDR1 GTSNPN and CDR2 SVGIG (reference sequence). This CDR3 has 15 residues. V dropped 4 bases and J dropped 4; count of bases not matched to a gene: 10. CDR3 residues: CAWTAGLAGADTQYF. In DNA, the CDR3 is TGTGCCTGGACAGCCGGACTAGCCGGCGCAGATACGCAGTATTTT.

V gene TRBV12-5 combines with J gene TRBJ1-1; D may be TRBD1 (6 bases). CDR3 length equals 12 residues. Trimming shortened V by 8 bases and J by 1 base, and 8 bases separated the two germline ends. Germline V gives CDR1 LGHNT, CDR2 FRNRAP. CDR3 DNA sequence: TGTGCTAGTAAGGGGGGGAACACTGAAGCTTTCTTT. Its protein product is CASKGGNTEAFF.

The V and J genes are TRBV9 and TRBJ2-2; the D is unclear. Trimming took 4 bases from V and 5 from J, leaving 9 bases between them. The CDR3 extends over 13 amino acids. Germline-derived CDR1 and CDR2 are SGDLS and YYNGEE. CDR3 sequence (DNA): TGTGCCAGCAGCCCTCGGGTGACCGGGGAGCTGTTTTTT. Its translation is CASSPRVTGELFF.

As regards this clone: One end of the junction does not line up with germline, which may come from a read error. The chain uses TRBV7-7 and TRBJ2-2; 10 nucleotides agree with TRBD1. The CDR3 covers 19 residues. Germline V gives CDR1 SSHAT, CDR2 FNYEAQ (reference sequence). The CDR3, as DNA: TGTGCTAGCAGCTTCCACCCCACCTCCGGGGACAGGGGTACCGGGGAGCTGTTTTTT. It codes for CASSFHPTSGDRGTGELFF.

This chain links TRBV3-1 (or the pseudogene TRBV3-2) with TRBJ1-2; D remains unclear. V lost 1 base and J 2 bases, leaving 5 bases between the germline ends. Looked up from germline, CDR1 is LGHDT and CDR2 is YNNKEL (reference sequence). The CDR3 totals 13 residues. The CDR3 protein is CASSQAGNYGYTF. For the CDR3, the DNA is TGTGCCAGCAGCCAAGCGGGGAACTATGGCTACACCTTC.

In its sample, this clone ranks as medium-sized. J is TRBJ1-6 and V is TRBV5-1, with unresolved D. The germline CDR1 and CDR2 sequences are SGHRS and YFSETQ. The CDR3 contains 14 residues. Trimming left V 4 bases short and J 8 bases short, with 13 bases between. CDR3 sequence: CASSPGLGDSPLHF. The CDR3 bases are TGCGCCAGCAGCCCGGGCCTGGGCGATTCACCCCTCCACTTT.

This rearrangement joins TRBV27 to TRBJ1-5; TRBD1 aligns across 9 bases. Germline V gene lookup returns CDR1 MNHEY and CDR2 SMNVEV (reference sequence). CDR3 size: 14 residues. Trimming took 6 bases from V and 6 from J; bases not matched to a gene: 6. The CDR3 sequence: CASSQTGGTQPQHF. The DNA of the CDR3 is TGTGCCAGCAGCCAAACAGGGGGCACTCAGCCCCAGCATTTT.

V usage is TRBV5-1 and J usage is TRBJ2-6, with a possible D match to TRBD1 (6 bases). CDR3 length equals 17 residues. Germline-derived CDR1 and CDR2 are SGHRS and YFSETQ. V was clipped by 1 base and J by 0 bases, with 11 bases between them. CDR3 sequence: CASSLTGQRSGANVLTF. Written as DNA, the CDR3 is TGCGCCAGCAGCTTGACAGGACAGCGCTCTGGGGCCAACGTCCTGACTTTC.

The chain links TRBV11-2 to TRBJ2-2; no definite D call. The CDR3 loop spans 13 amino acids. Looked up from germline, CDR1 is SGHAT and CDR2 is FQNNGV. Deletions cut 7 bases from V and 6 bases from J, with 12 bases between. The CDR3 sequence is CASTPLGAGELFF. DNA of the CDR3: TGTGCCAGCACCCCCCTAGGTGCCGGGGAGCTGTTTTTT.